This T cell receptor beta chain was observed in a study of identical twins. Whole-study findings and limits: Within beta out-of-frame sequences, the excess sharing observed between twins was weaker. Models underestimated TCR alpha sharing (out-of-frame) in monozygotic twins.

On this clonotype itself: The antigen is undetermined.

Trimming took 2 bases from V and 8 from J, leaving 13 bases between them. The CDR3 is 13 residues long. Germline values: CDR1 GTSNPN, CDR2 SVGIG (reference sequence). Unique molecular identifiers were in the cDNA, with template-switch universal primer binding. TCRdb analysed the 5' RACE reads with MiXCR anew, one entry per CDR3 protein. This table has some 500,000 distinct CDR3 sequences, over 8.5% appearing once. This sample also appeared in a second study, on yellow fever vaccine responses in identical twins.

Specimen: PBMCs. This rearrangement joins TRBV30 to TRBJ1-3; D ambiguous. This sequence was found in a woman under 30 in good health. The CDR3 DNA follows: TGTGCCTGGAGTAAAGGGTACGGGGACACCATATATTTT. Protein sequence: CAWSKGYGDTIYF.